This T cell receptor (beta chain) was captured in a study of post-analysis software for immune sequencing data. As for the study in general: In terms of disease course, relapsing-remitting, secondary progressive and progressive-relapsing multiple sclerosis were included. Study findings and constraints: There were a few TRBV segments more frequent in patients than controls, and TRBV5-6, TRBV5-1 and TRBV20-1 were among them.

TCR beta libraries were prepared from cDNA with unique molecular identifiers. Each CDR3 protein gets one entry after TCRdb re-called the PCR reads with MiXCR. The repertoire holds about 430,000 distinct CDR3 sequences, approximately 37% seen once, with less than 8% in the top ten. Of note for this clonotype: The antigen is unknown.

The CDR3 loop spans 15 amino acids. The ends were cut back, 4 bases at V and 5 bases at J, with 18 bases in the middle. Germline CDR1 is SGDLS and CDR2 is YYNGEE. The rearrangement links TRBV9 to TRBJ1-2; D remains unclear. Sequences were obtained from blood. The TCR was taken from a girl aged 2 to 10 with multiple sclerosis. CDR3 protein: CASSLEISSGYGYTF. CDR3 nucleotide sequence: TGTGCCAGCAGCCTAGAGATAAGTTCGGGGTATGGCTACACCTTC.